This TCR beta chain was profiled in a study of a mutant IDH1 vaccine in newly diagnosed glioma. Clones were read by immunoSEQ multiplex PCR, and TCRdb kept only the in-frame ones, dropping some. The top ten hold 0.55% to 0.7% of the sample, which has 95,000 to 120,000 clones, 90% seen once. As concerns this clone: Its antigen is not identified.

Germline CDR1 is WNHNN and CDR2 is SYGVQD (reference sequence). This CDR3 is 14 amino acids long. With 5 bases clipped from V and 8 bases from J, the junction kept 2 bases outside the gene matches. As for time point: week 11, during vaccination. Doses comprised 300 ug of mutant IDH1 20-mer peptide each, plus topical imiquimod. Diagnosis in the donors showed new WHO grade 3 or 4 astrocytomas that were IDH1-mutant and ATRX-lost. This clonotype originated in a woman aged 45-60 years with glioma. The genes are TRBV10-1 and TRBJ2-1, with TRBD2 identical over 14 bases. Sequenced material: PBMCs, taken from a glioma patient whose treatment included an IDH1 peptide vaccine. The CDR3 spells CASSQGLAGDEQFF. CDR3 DNA sequence: TGCGCCAGCAGTCAGGGACTAGCGGGAGATGAGCAGTTCTTC.